This record looks at one T cell receptor beta chain sequence and its context. All glioblastoma patients lacked an isocitrate dehydrogenase mutation. The CDR3 runs to 17 residues. Germline V gene data show CDR1 as MGHRA and CDR2 as YSYEKL. V dropped 1 base and J dropped 0; count of bases not matched to a gene: 9. This sample is part of a study of glioma-infiltrating T cells after dendritic cell vaccination. Data came from immunoSEQ multiplex PCR; TCRdb stores just in-frame clones and leaves some out. The data contain 90,000 or so clones, under 90% of them singletons. This clonotype originated in a human donor with glioblastoma. The sample in question was blood, obtained before dendritic cell vaccination. The genes are TRBV4-1 and TRBJ2-7, with 7 positions matching TRBD2. CDR3 nucleotides: TGCGCCAGCAGCCAAGTCCAATCCGGGACTATCTCCTACGAGCAGTACTTC. The encoded protein is CASSQVQSGTISYEQYF.